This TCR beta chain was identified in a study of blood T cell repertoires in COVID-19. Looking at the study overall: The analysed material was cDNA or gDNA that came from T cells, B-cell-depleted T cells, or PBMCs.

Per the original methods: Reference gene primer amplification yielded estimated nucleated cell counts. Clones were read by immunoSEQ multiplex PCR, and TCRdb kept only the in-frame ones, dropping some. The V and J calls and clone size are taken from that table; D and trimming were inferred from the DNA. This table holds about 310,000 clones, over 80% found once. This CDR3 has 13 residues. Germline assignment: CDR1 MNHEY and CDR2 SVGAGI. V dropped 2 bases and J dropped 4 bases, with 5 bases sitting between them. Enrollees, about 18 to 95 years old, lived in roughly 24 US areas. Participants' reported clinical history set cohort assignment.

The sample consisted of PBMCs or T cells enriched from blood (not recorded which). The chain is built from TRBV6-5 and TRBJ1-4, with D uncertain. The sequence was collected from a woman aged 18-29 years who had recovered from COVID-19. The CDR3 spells CASSYQNNEKLFF. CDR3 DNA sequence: TGTGCCAGCAGTTACCAGAATAATGAAAAACTGTTTTTT.